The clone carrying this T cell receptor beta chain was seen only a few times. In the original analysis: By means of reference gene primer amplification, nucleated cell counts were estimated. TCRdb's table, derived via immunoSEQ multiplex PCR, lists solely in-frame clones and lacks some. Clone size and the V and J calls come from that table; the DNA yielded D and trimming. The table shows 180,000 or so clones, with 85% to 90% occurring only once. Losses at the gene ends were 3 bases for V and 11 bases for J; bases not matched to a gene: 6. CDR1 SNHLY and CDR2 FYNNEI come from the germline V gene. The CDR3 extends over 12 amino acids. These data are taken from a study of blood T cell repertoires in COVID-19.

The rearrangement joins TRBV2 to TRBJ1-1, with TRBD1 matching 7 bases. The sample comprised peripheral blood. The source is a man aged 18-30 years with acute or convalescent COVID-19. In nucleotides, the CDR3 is TGTGCCAGCAGTGAGACAGGGCTAGGGGCTTTCTTT. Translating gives CASSETGLGAFF.